This TCR beta chain appears in the sequencing data of a study of shared clonotypes between healthy human individuals. Study findings and constraints: In contrast to clonotypes shared by all four donors, non-shared clonotypes had lower generation probabilities. It was anticipated that sequencing depth would influence how many clonotypes donors shared.

Points on this clone: Its specificity is unknown.

With 1 base clipped from V and 4 bases from J, the junction kept 10 bases outside the gene matches. The CDR3 sequence is 17 residues long. Germline CDR1 is SGHNT and CDR2 is YENEEA. This table comes from immunoSEQ multiplex PCR, and its TCRdb copy is limited to in-frame clones, with some not included. Of fewer than 1.8 million clones listed, less than 99% are singletons. The TCR sequence derives from a man in his thirties or forties in good health. The rearrangement links TRBV11-3 to TRBJ2-3; TRBD1 matches 8 bases. The sequenced material came from naive CD4+ T cells sorted from blood. Subset in this sample: CD45RA+ positively selected. CDR3 sequence reads: CASSLGGWGQEPDTQYF. CDR3 in DNA: TGTGCCAGCAGCTTAGGGGGTTGGGGACAGGAGCCAGATACGCAGTATTTT.